The subject of this entry is one T cell receptor beta chain. Trimming took 4 bases from V and 1 from J; bases not matched to a gene: 1. CDR3 length: 13 residues. Germline assignment: CDR1 SGHDT and CDR2 YYEEEE. This entry is derived from a study of blood T cell repertoires in COVID-19. On the study more broadly: Samples came from the United States, Italy and Spain, spanning acute and convalescent COVID-19.

In the source study's methods: Counts of nucleated cells, estimated from reference gene primer amplification, were obtained. Assay used: immunoSEQ multiplex PCR; TCRdb lists only in-frame clones, some missing. V and J calls and clone size are given by that table; D and trimming were obtained from the DNA. The top ten clones hold 4.3% of a sample with about 440,000 clones, more than 85% of them seen once. This receptor was identified in a woman under 40 with acute or convalescent COVID-19. Material for sequencing was peripheral blood. V is TRBV5-6 and J is TRBJ2-7; 8 nucleotides align to TRBD2. CDR3 coding DNA: TGTGCCAGCAGCCCGGGGGGGTCCTACGAGCAGTACTTC. Translating gives CASSPGGSYEQYF.